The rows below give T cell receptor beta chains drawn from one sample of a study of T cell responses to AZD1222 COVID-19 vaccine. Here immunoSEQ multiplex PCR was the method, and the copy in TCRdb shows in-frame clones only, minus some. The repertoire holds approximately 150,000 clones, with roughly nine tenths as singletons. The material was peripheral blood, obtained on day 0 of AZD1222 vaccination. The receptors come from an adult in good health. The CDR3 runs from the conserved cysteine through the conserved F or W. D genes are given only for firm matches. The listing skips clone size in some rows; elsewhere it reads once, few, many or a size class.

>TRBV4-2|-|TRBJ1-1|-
TGTGCCAGCAGCCAACGGACATCCCCCTGGGAAGCTTTCTTT
CASSQRTSPWEAFF
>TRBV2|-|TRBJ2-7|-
TGTGCCAGCTTAGTACTCAACGAGCAGTACTTC
CASLVLNEQYF
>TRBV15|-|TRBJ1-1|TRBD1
TGTGCCACCAGCGGTACAGGGGGCATAACTGTTGAAGCTTTCTTT
CATSGTGGITVEAFF
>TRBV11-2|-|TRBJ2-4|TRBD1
TGTGCCAGCAGCATTCAGGGGGACATTCAGTACTTC
CASSIQGDIQYF
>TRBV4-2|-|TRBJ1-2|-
TGTGCCAGCAGCCAAGAACGGGGGCTCGGCTACACCTTC
CASSQERGLGYTF
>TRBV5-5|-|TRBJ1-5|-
TGTGCCAGCAGCTCCCGGGCCCTCAATCAGCCCCAGCATTTT
CASSSRALNQPQHF
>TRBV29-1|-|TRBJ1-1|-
TGCAGCGGGACACAGGGACCGAACACTGAAGCTTTCTTT
CSGTQGPNTEAFF
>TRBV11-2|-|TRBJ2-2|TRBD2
TGTGCCAGCAGCCCGAGGGCGTCTAGCGGGAGTACCGGGGAGCTGTTTTTT
CASSPRASSGSTGELFF
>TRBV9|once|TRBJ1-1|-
TGTGCCAGCAGCCCGAAGGGGGTAGACACTGAAGCTTTCTTT
CASSPKGVDTEAFF
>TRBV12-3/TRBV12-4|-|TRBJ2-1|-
TGTGCCAGCAGTCGCTCCTACAATGAGCAGTTCTTC
CASSRSYNEQFF
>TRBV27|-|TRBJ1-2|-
TGTGCCAGCACCCCCTGGGGGTCCCGGAGCTATGGCTACACCTTC
CASTPWGSRSYGYTF
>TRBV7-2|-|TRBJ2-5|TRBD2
TGTGCCAGCAGCTTCCGACTAGCGGGGGGGCCCCAAGAGACCCAGTACTTC
CASSFRLAGGPQETQYF
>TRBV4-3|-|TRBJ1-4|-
TGCGCCAGCAGCCAAGGCCGGACCAGAACTAATGAAAAACTGTTTTTT
CASSQGRTRTNEKLFF
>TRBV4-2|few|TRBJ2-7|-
TGTGCCAGCAGCCAAGAACGTTCGGGGGACTCCTACGAGCAGTACTTC
CASSQERSGDSYEQYF
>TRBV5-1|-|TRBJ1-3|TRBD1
TGCGCCAGCAGCTCGGGACAGCTCTCTGGAAACACCATATATTTT
CASSSGQLSGNTIYF
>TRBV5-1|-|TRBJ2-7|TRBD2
TGCGCCAGCACCGCCCTAGCGGGGGGCCACGAGCAGTACTTC
CASTALAGGHEQYF
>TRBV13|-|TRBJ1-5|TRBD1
TGTGCCAGCAGCTCGACAGGGGCGGGGAGGGATCAGCCCCAGCATTTT
CASSSTGAGRDQPQHF
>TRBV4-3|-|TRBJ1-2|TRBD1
TGCGCCAGCAGCCAAGAGATGACAGGGGGCAGTGGTGGCTACACCTTC
CASSQEMTGGSGGYTF
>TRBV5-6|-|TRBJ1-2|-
TGTGCCAGCAGCTTGGCAGGGGCGGACGGCTACACCTTC
CASSLAGADGYTF
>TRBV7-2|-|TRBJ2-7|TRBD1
TGTGCCAGCAGCCTCGGGACAGGGCCACTTTTGAGCTCCTACGAGCAGTACTTC
CASSLGTGPLLSSYEQYF
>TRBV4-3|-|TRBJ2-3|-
TGCGCCAGCAGCCAAGACGGCCTTTCGGGAGATACGCAGTATTTT
CASSQDGLSGDTQYF
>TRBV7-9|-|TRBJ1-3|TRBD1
TGTGTCATCAACGGGCTAGACAGGGGAGGTCGAAACACCATATATTTT
CVINGLDRGGRNTIYF
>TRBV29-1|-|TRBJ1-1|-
TGCAGCGTTGAAGGAGGGCTGGGCAACACTGAAGCTTTCTTT
CSVEGGLGNTEAFF
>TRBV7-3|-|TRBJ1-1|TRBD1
TGTGCCAGCAGCTCGGCAGGGGGAACTGAAGCTTTCTTT
CASSSAGGTEAFF
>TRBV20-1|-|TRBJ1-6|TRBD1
TGCAGTGCTATTGAGGGGGCGGGGAATTCACCCCTCCACTTT
CSAIEGAGNSPLHF
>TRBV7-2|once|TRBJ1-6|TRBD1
TGTGCCAGCAGCTTAGCGCGGTACAGGGGGCGCGGTAATTCACCCCTCCACTTT
CASSLARYRGRGNSPLHF
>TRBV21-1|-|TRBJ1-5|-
TGTGCCAGCAGCAAAGCCGAGAGCCTCCCTCCGGACGGCAATCAGCCCCAGCATTTT
CASSKAESLPPDGNQPQHF
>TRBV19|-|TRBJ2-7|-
TGTGCCAGTAGTATACTGGGCGCCCACGAGCAGTACTTC
CASSILGAHEQYF
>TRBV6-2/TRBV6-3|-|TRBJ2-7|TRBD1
TGTGCCAGCAGTTATTCCGGGACAGGAGATTACGAGCAGTACTTC
CASSYSGTGDYEQYF
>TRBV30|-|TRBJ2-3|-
TGTGCCTGCCGGTGGGCGGGCACAGATACGCAGTATTTT
CACRWAGTDTQYF
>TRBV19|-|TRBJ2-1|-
TGTGCCAGTAGTATTTACAGTCGTGACAATGAGCAGTTCTTC
CASSIYSRDNEQFF
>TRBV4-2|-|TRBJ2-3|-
TGTGCCAGCACCCCAACGACCTCTAGCACAGATACGCAGTATTTT
CASTPTTSSTDTQYF
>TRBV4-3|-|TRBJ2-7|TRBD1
TGCGCCAGCAGCACGGACAGGGCGTCCTCCTACGAGCAGTACTTC
CASSTDRASSYEQYF
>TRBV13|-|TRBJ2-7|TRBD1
TGTGCCAGCAGCACAACCGGGACAGGGACCGAGCAGTACTTC
CASSTTGTGTEQYF